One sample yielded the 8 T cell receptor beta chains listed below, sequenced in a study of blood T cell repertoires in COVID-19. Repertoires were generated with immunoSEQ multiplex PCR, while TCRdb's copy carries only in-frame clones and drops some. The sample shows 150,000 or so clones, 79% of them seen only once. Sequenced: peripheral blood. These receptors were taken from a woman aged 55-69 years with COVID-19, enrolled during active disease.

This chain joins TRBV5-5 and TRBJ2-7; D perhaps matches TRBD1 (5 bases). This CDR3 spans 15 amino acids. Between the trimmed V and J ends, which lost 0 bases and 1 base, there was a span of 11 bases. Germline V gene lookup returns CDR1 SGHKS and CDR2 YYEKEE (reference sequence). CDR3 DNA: TGTGCCAGCAGCTTGGGCTTAGACAGTTCCTACGAGCAGTACTTC. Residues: CASSLGLDSSYEQYF.

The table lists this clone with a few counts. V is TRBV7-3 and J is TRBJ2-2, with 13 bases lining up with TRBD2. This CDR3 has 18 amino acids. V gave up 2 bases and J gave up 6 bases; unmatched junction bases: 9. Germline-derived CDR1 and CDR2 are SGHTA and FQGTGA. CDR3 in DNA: TGTGCCAGCAGCTTAGGAGTCGCGGGACTAGCGGGACCCGGGGAGCTGTTTTTT. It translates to CASSLGVAGLAGPGELFF.

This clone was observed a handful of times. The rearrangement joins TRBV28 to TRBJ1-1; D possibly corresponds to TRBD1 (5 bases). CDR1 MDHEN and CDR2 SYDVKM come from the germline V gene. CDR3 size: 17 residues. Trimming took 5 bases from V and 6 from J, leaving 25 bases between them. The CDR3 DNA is TGTGCCAGCAGTCCCCGGATCAGGGCCGGTCACCAAGCTGAAGCTTTCTTT. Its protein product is CASSPRIRAGHQAEAFF.

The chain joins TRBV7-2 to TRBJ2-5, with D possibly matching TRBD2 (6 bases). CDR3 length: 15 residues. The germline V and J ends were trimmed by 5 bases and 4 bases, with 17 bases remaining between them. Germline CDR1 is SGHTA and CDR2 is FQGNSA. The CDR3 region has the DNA TGTGCCAGCAGCGCCGGCCCGGGAGAAGGAGAGACCCAGTACTTC. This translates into CASSAGPGEGETQYF. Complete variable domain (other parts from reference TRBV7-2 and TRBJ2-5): GAGVSQSPSNKVTEKGKDVELRCDPISGHTALYWYRQSLGQGLEFLIYFQGNSAPDKSGLPSDRFSAERTGGSVSTLTIQRTQQEDSAVYLCASSAGPGEGETQYFGPGTRLLVL.

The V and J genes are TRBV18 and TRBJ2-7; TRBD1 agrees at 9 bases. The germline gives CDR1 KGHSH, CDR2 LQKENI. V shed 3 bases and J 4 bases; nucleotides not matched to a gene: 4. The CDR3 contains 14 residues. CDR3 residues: CASSPRTGAYEQYF. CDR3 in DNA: TGTGCCAGCTCACCGAGGACAGGGGCGTACGAGCAGTACTTC.

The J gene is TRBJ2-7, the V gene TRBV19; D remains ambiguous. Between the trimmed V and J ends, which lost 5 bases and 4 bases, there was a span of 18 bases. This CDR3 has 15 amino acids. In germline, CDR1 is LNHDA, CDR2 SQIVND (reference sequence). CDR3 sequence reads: CASSPQSRVRYEQYF. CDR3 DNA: TGTGCCAGTAGTCCGCAATCGAGAGTTCGGTACGAGCAGTACTTC.

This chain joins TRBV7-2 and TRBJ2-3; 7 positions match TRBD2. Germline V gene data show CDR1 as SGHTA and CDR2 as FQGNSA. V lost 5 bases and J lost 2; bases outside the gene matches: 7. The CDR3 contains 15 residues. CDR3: CASSPGSGFTDTQYF. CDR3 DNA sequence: TGTGCCAGCAGCCCAGGTAGCGGGTTCACAGATACGCAGTATTTT. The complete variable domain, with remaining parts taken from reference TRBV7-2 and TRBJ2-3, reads GAGVSQSPSNKVTEKGKDVELRCDPISGHTALYWYRQSLGQGLEFLIYFQGNSAPDKSGLPSDRFSAERTGGSVSTLTIQRTQQEDSAVYLCASSPGSGFTDTQYFGPGTRLTVL.

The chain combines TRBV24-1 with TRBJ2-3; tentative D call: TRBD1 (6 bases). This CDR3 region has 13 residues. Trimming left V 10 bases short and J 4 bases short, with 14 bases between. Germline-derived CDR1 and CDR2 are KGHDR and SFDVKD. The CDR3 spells CATTRGYSDTQYF. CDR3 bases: TGTGCCACGACGAGGGGGTATTCAGATACGCAGTATTTT.